This T cell receptor beta chain is drawn from a study of blood T cells in healthy people across ages. Alongside a J-beta primer mix, a sample-barcoded 5' primer served in a second PCR lasting roughly 6 to 11 cycles. TCRdb ran MiXCR on the 5' RACE reads and lists one entry per CDR3 protein. The table records 750,000 or so distinct CDR3 sequences, 20% to 25% of them present only once. The V gene's germline CDR1 is DFQATT and CDR2 SNEGSKA (reference sequence). Trimming pared 5 bases from V and 4 bases from J, leaving 20 bases between. The CDR3 covers 15 residues. The same sample was also used in a study of T cells of mothers and their children.

The TCR originated in a boy between 10 and 17 years old in good health. Sequencing input: blood. The chain uses TRBV20-1 and TRBJ1-1; D is unclear. CDR3 protein: CSARSGLIGSTEAFF. The CDR3 DNA sequence: TGCAGTGCTCGGTCCGGACTAATAGGTTCCACTGAAGCTTTCTTT.